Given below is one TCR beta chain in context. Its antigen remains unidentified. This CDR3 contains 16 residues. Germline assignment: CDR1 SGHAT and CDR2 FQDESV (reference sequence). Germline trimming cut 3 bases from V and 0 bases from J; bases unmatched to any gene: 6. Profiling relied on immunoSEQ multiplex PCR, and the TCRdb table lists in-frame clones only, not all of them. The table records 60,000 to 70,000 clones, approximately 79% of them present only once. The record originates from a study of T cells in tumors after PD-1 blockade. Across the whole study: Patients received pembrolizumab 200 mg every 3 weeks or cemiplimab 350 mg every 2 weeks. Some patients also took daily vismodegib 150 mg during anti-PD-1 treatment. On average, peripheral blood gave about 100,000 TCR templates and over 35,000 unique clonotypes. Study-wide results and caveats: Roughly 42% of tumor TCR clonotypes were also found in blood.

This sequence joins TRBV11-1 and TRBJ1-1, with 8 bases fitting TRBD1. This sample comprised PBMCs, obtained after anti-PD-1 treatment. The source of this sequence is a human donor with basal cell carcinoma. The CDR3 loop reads CASSFHQGALNTEAFF. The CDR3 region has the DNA TGTGCCAGCAGCTTCCACCAGGGGGCCTTGAACACTGAAGCTTTCTTT.